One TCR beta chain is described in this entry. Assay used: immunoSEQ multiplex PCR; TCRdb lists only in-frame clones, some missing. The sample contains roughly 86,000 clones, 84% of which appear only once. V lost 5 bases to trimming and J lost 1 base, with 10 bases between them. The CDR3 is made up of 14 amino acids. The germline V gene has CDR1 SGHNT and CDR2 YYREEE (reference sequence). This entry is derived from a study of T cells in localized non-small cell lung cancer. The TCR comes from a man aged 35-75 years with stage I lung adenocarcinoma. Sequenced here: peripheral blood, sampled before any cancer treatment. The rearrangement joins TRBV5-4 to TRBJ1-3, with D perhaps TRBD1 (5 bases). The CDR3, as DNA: TGTGCCAGCAGGAACGGGGCTTCTGGAAACACCATATATTTT. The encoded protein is CASRNGASGNTIYF.